This T cell receptor beta chain originates from a study of beta chain features in type 1 diabetes. CD45RO/CCR7/CD25/CD127/CD95/CD27 sorting isolated CD4+ naive, central memory, regulatory and stem cell-like memory cells. Expressed TCRB transcripts were sequenced, since all the RNA that had been isolated was reverse transcribed. TCRdb keeps only in-frame clones here, not all; method: immunoSEQ multiplex PCR. The profile covers a few hundred thousand clones, with approximately 13% appearing a single time and roughly 0.033% taken by the ten largest. The table lists this clone with a few counts. The receptor's source is a man aged 25 to 40 in good health. Sequencing was performed on naive CD4+ T cells from blood.

The CDR3 is CASSRTGANQPQHF. CDR3 DNA: TGTGCCAGCAGCCGGACAGGGGCCAATCAGCCCCAGCATTTT. The chain uses TRBV7-2 and TRBJ1-5, with 9 positions matching TRBD1. CDR3 length: 14 residues. In germline, CDR1 is SGHTA, CDR2 FQGNSA. V was pared by 5 bases and J by 3 bases, with 2 bases of the junction left unmatched. Based on the CDR3 plus reference TRBV7-2 and TRBJ1-5, the full variable domain is GAGVSQSPSNKVTEKGKDVELRCDPISGHTALYWYRQSLGQGLEFLIYFQGNSAPDKSGLPSDRFSAERTGGSVSTLTIQRTQQEDSAVYLCASSRTGANQPQHFGDGTRLSIL.